This passage covers 32 T cell receptor beta chains from one sample sequenced in a study of T cell repertoires in cytomegalovirus infection. MiXCR, applied by TCRdb to the reads, yields one record per CDR3 protein. The profile covers roughly 640,000 distinct CDR3 sequences, with 24% appearing a single time and less than 9.5% taken by the ten largest. Sequences were obtained from CD8+ T cells from PBMCs. The source is a human donor in good health (CMV status not recorded). Some clones in this sample may be carry-over from other donors' samples.

A note on this clonotype: A much larger clone is a single base away; this may be a read error. The chain combines TRBV12-5 with TRBJ2-3; D gene unclear. Germline loops: CDR1 LGHNT, CDR2 FRNRAP. The CDR3 sequence is 14 residues long. CDR3 amino acids: CDSGFKSRTDTQYF. As DNA, the CDR3 is TGTGATAGTGGTTTTAAAAGTCGCACAGATACGCAGTATTTT.

V gene TRBV6-2 or TRBV6-3 combines with J gene TRBJ1-1; 7 bases agree with TRBD1. This CDR3 spans 15 amino acids. Trimming cost V 7 bases and J 0 bases; bases outside gene matches: 8. Per germline, CDR1 MNHEY and CDR2 SVGEGT. As DNA, the CDR3 is TGTGCCAGCACCTACCCAGGGGGAATGAACACTGAAGCTTTCTTT. Translating it yields CASTYPGGMNTEAFF.

This clonotype showed up just a few times. The genes are TRBV7-9 and TRBJ2-3; 7 bases agree with TRBD2. Germline V lookup: CDR1 SEHNR, CDR2 FQNEAQ (reference sequence). J lost 1 base, V lost 5 bases, and 6 bases had no gene match. The CDR3 totals 15 residues. The CDR3 DNA reads TGTGCCAGCAGCCAGAAGCGGGGTGGCACAGATACGCAGTATTTT. Translated, it gives CASSQKRGGTDTQYF.

This clonotype was detected a few times. V and J are TRBV28 and TRBJ2-5, with D possibly TRBD1 on 5 matching bases. The ends were cut back, 2 bases at V and 5 bases at J, with 15 bases in the middle. In germline, CDR1 is MDHEN, CDR2 SYDVKM. The CDR3 runs 15 residues. The CDR3 region is CASSLGAGLGETQYF. The CDR3 nucleotides read TGTGCCAGCAGTTTAGGGGCAGGGCTGGGCGAGACCCAGTACTTC.

Concerning this clonotype itself: Relative to the germline gene, one junction end is altered; a read error may explain this. The chain links TRBV7-6 to TRBJ1-1; no firm D call. The CDR3 spans 13 residues. Germline lookup yields CDR1 SGHVS and CDR2 FNYEAQ. The CDR3 nucleotides read TGTGCCAACAGCTTGCAACACCTCACTGAAGCTTTCTTT. Translated, it gives CANSLQHLTEAFF.

Many counts were recorded for this clonotype. The chain carries TRBV7-9 and TRBJ1-2; D may be TRBD1 (6 bases). The CDR3 extends over 15 amino acids. The germline V gene has CDR1 SEHNR and CDR2 FQNEAQ (reference sequence). Trimming removed 4 bases from V and 7 bases from J, with 19 bases in between. The CDR3 protein is CASSSETGRRIGYTF. The CDR3 DNA reads TGTGCCAGCAGCTCCGAAACAGGGCGGCGGATTGGCTACACCTTC.

This clonotype was seen ten or more times. V and J are TRBV6-5 and TRBJ1-1, with 7 bases lining up with TRBD1. The V and J ends lost 6 bases and 2 bases, in that order; junction bases with no gene match: 9. This CDR3 has 15 amino acids. Germline lookup yields CDR1 MNHEY and CDR2 SVGAGI. The CDR3 DNA sequence: TGTGCCAGCAGCCAAAGGGGGACAGCTAACACTGAAGCTTTCTTT. Amino acids: CASSQRGTANTEAFF.

Comment on this clonotype: With a much larger clone just one base away, this may be a read error. As DNA, the CDR3 is TGTGTCAGCAGTCGACTAGCCGGTGGGTTCCAAAACATTCAGTACTTC. Protein sequence: CVSSRLAGGFQNIQYF. The chain has TRBV7-6 and TRBJ2-4; 7 bases align to TRBD2. From germline, CDR1 is SGHVS and CDR2 FNYEAQ. This CDR3 comprises 16 residues.

V usage is TRBV2 and J usage is TRBJ2-7, with D unresolved. Between the trimmed V and J ends, which lost 4 bases and 5 bases, there was a span of 6 bases. Germline lookup yields CDR1 SNHLY and CDR2 FYNNEI. The CDR3 runs to 11 residues. The CDR3 nucleotides read TGTGCCAGCAGTGGTCAGCACGAGCAGTACTTC. It encodes CASSGQHEQYF. The full variable domain, rest sourced from reference TRBV2 and TRBJ2-7, is EPEVTQTPSHQVTQMGQEVILRCVPISNHLYFYWYRQILGQKVEFLVSFYNNEISEKSEIFDDQFSVERPDGSNFTLKIRSTKLEDSAMYFCASSGQHEQYFGPGTRLTVT.

The sample holds a few counts of this clonotype. The V and J genes are TRBV14 and TRBJ2-7; tentative D call: TRBD2 (5 bases). Trimming left V 3 bases short and J 5 bases short, with 14 bases between. The V gene's germline CDR1 is SGHDN and CDR2 FVKESK. This CDR3 has 14 residues. CDR3 coding DNA: TGTGCCAGCAGCCATTCTGGGGAGCGTGACGAGCAGTACGTC. Translating it yields CASSHSGERDEQYV.

This clonotype was found many times. The gene calls are TRBV7-6 and TRBJ2-5, with D tentatively TRBD2 (6 bases). CDR1 is SGHVS and CDR2 is FNYEAQ in the germline V gene. Trimming shortened V by 3 bases and J by 2 bases, and 19 bases separated the two germline ends. This CDR3 comprises 17 residues. The CDR3 spells CASSFIFAGRGQETQYF. The CDR3 coding sequence is TGTGCCAGCAGCTTTATTTTTGCGGGCCGGGGGCAAGAGACCCAGTACTTC.

Comment on this clonotype: Being one base from a much bigger clone, this may be a read error. The V call is TRBV7-9, the J call TRBJ2-7; D is possibly TRBD2 (6 bases). This CDR3 is 14 amino acids long. The germline V gene has CDR1 SEHNR and CDR2 FQNEAQ (reference sequence). CDR3 protein: CTSSFDGGAYEQYF. Written as DNA, the CDR3 is TGTACCAGCAGCTTCGACGGGGGAGCTTACGAGCAGTACTTC.

In DNA form, the CDR3 reads TGCAGTGCCACTGGACAGGGCACCTACAATGAGCAGTTCTTC. Its protein is CSATGQGTYNEQFF. The rearrangement joins TRBV20-1 to TRBJ2-1; 8 positions match TRBD1. This CDR3 region has 14 residues. V shed 6 bases, J shed 2 bases, and the junction held 6 bases outside the gene matches. Germline V lookup: CDR1 DFQATT, CDR2 SNEGSKA (reference sequence).

The table lists this clonotype with many counts. The V gene is TRBV7-9, the J gene TRBJ2-7; D is ambiguous. Looked up from germline, CDR1 is SEHNR and CDR2 is FQNEAQ (reference sequence). The CDR3 runs 16 residues. V lost 1 base and J 1 base, leaving 14 bases between the germline ends. The CDR3 nucleotides read TGTGCCAGCAGCTTAGTTGGCAGGATGGGGTCCTACGAGCAGTACTTC. Protein product: CASSLVGRMGSYEQYF. The whole variable domain, filled in from reference TRBV7-9 and TRBJ2-7, reads DTGVSQNPRHKITKRGQNVTFRCDPISEHNRLYWYRQTLGQGPEFLTYFQNEAQLEKSRLLSDRFSAERPKGSFSTLEIQRTEQGDSAMYLCASSLVGRMGSYEQYFGPGTRLTVT.

This clonotype was picked up a small number of times. The chain joins TRBV28 to TRBJ1-1, with 8 bases fitting TRBD1. Germline V gene sequence: CDR1 MDHEN, CDR2 SYDVKM. The CDR3 covers 12 residues. With V trimmed by 6 bases and J by 8 bases, 5 bases remained unmatched. The CDR3 region is CASRLRQGEAFF. DNA of the CDR3: TGTGCCAGCAGGTTGCGACAGGGGGAAGCTTTCTTT.

This clonotype has only a few counts. The chain links TRBV6-1 to TRBJ2-1; 10 nucleotides line up with TRBD2. The CDR3 is made up of 16 amino acids. Germline loops: CDR1 MNHNS, CDR2 SASEGT. Trimming removed 2 bases from V and 8 bases from J; junction bases left unmatched: 9. In DNA, the CDR3 is TGTGCCAGCAGTGAAAGCCCTAGCGGGGGTCGCGATGAGCAGTTCTTC. Its protein product is CASSESPSGGRDEQFF.

V gene TRBV6-6 combines with J gene TRBJ2-1, with 10 bases that match TRBD1. CDR1 is MNHNY, CDR2 SVGAGI, per germline (reference sequence). Germline trimming cut 7 bases from V and 4 bases from J; bases unmatched to any gene: 10. This CDR3 region has 16 residues. CDR3 loop: CASNYPGTGVYNEQFF. CDR3 bases: TGTGCCAGCAACTACCCCGGGACAGGGGTTTACAATGAGCAGTTCTTC.

V gene TRBV10-3 combines with J gene TRBJ1-2; no firm D call. CDR1 and CDR2 from the germline V gene are ENHRY and SYGVKD. Trimming pared 6 bases from V and 4 bases from J, leaving 9 bases between. The CDR3 covers 12 residues. CDR3 loop: CAIRMGAYGYTF. In DNA form, the CDR3 reads TGTGCCATCAGGATGGGAGCCTATGGCTACACCTTC.

This clonotype was detected ten times or more. The chain combines TRBV7-2 with TRBJ2-7; tentative D call: TRBD2 (7 bases). Germline V gene data show CDR1 as SGHTA and CDR2 as FQGNSA. There are 16 residues in the CDR3. Trimming cost V 5 bases and J 0 bases, with 17 bases left between them. The CDR3 loop is CASSRHPAGASYEQYF. The DNA for the CDR3 is TGTGCCAGCAGCCGTCACCCTGCGGGGGCCTCCTACGAGCAGTACTTC.

The chain couples TRBV4-3 to TRBJ2-5, with a weak D call TRBD2 (6 bases). The CDR3 contains 17 residues. V was clipped by 1 base and J by 0 bases, with 15 bases between them. Germline V lookup: CDR1 LGHNA, CDR2 YSLEER. The CDR3 coding sequence is TGCGCCAGCAGCCAAGGTTGGGCTAGCGCCCACCAAGAGACCCAGTACTTC. It yields the protein CASSQGWASAHQETQYF.

The V call is TRBV20-1, the J call TRBJ2-7; D may be TRBD1 (5 bases). The CDR3 sequence is 15 residues long. Germline V gene lookup returns CDR1 DFQATT and CDR2 SNEGSKA (reference sequence). V was trimmed by 0 bases and J by 0 bases, leaving 12 bases between them. CDR3 sequence (DNA): TGCAGTGCTAGAGATCAGACAGATAGCTCCTACGAGCAGTACTTC. Residues: CSARDQTDSSYEQYF.

The chain joins TRBV20-1 to TRBJ1-5; 7 bases match TRBD1. This CDR3 spans 15 amino acids. CDR1 and CDR2 from the germline V gene are DFQATT and SNEGSKA (reference sequence). Trimming at V came to 0 bases and at J to 6 bases, leaving 8 bases not matched to a gene. The CDR3 DNA sequence: TGCAGTGCTAGAGATCCCGACAGGGTTGGTCAGCCCCAGCATTTT. Translation: CSARDPDRVGQPQHF.

This chain links TRBV7-9 with TRBJ2-7; TRBD1 matches at 7 bases. Germline V gene data show CDR1 as SEHNR and CDR2 as FQNEAQ (reference sequence). V was pared by 5 bases and J by 4 bases, with 2 bases of the junction left unmatched. CDR3 length equals 12 residues. The CDR3 loop reads CASSMGQYEQYV. CDR3 nucleotide sequence: TGTGCCAGCAGCATGGGACAGTACGAGCAGTACGTC.

This clonotype has only a few counts. CDR3 coding DNA: TGTGCCAGCAGTTTTGGACCGGCCTACGAGCAGTACTTC. Translation: CASSFGPAYEQYF. The gene calls are TRBV27 and TRBJ2-7; no reliable D call. The CDR3 is 13 residues long. Trimming took 3 bases from V and 2 from J, leaving 8 bases between them. Germline V gene lookup returns CDR1 MNHEY and CDR2 SMNVEV (reference sequence).

The chain recombines TRBV29-1 with TRBJ1-2; D is undetermined. CDR1 and CDR2 (germline): SQVTM, ANQGSEA. The V and J ends lost 7 bases and 4 bases respectively, with 13 bases between them. The CDR3 spans 12 residues. In DNA form, the CDR3 reads TGCAGCGCCCCTGCGTCGGTCTATGGCTACACCTTC. Translating gives CSAPASVYGYTF.

This clonotype was seen a few times. V gene TRBV6-5 combines with J gene TRBJ2-3; 11 bases align to TRBD2. This CDR3 has 17 residues. Trimming took 2 bases from V and 1 from J; bases not matched to a gene: 5. Per the germline V gene, CDR1 is MNHEY and CDR2 is SVGAGI. This CDR3 reads CASSYEGSGGGTDTQYF. The CDR3 DNA reads TGTGCCAGCAGTTACGAGGGTAGCGGGGGGGGCACAGATACGCAGTATTTT.

The chain employs TRBV6-2 or TRBV6-3 and TRBJ2-5, with TRBD2 identical over 7 bases. Trimming took 4 bases from V and 4 from J; bases not matched to a gene: 12. Germline CDR1 reads MNHEY; CDR2 reads SVGEGT. The CDR3 sequence is 16 residues long. The CDR3: CASSFKTGWGGETQYF. The DNA for the CDR3 is TGTGCCAGCAGTTTCAAAACTGGATGGGGGGGAGAGACCCAGTACTTC.

The J gene is TRBJ2-1, the V gene TRBV20-1, with D perhaps matching TRBD2 (5 bases). The CDR3 has 15 residues. Germline V gene lookup returns CDR1 DFQATT and CDR2 SNEGSKA (reference sequence). V lost 5 bases and J lost 1, with 15 bases in between. The CDR3 DNA is TGCAGTGCTCCTCCCGGGATTTCTTCCTACAATGAGCAGTTCTTC. Its translation: CSAPPGISSYNEQFF.

As regards this clonotype: This is likely a read error, given that the CDR3 carries no conserved phenylalanine or tryptophan at its end. This chain uses TRBV28 with TRBJ2-1; 13 bases match TRBD2. Germline CDR1 reads MDHEN; CDR2 reads SYDVKM. This CDR3 region has 17 residues. The CDR3 nucleotides are TGTGCCAACAGTTTACGCCGGACTAGCGGGGGAAACAATGAGCAGTTCTTG. As protein: CANSLRRTSGGNNEQFL.

This clonotype was seen ten or more times. The chain combines TRBV11-1 with TRBJ1-1; maybe TRBD1 (6 bases). V lost 6 bases, J lost 2 bases, and 10 bases lay in between. Germline V gives CDR1 SGHAT, CDR2 FQDESV (reference sequence). CDR3 length equals 13 residues. The CDR3 DNA reads TGTGCCAGCAGACAGGGAATCAACACTGAAGCTTTCTTT. Translation: CASRQGINTEAFF.

This clonotype was detected ten times or more. The chain couples TRBV7-2 to TRBJ1-6; no firm D call. Trimming took 3 bases from V and 0 from J, leaving 9 bases between them. This CDR3 spans 16 amino acids. Germline V lookup: CDR1 SGHTA, CDR2 FQGNSA. DNA of the CDR3: TGTGCCAGCAGCTTGCGCAGGAGCTCCTATAATTCACCCCTCCACTTT. Translation: CASSLRRSSYNSPLHF.

There are a few counts of this clonotype. V and J are TRBV6-5 and TRBJ1-5; TRBD1 aligns across 8 bases. The CDR3 covers 15 residues. Germline values: CDR1 MNHEY, CDR2 SVGAGI. Losses at the gene ends were 5 bases for V and 0 bases for J; bases not matched to a gene: 3. The CDR3 sequence: CASSTGGFSNQPQHF. As DNA, the CDR3 is TGTGCCAGCAGTACAGGGGGGTTTAGCAATCAGCCCCAGCATTTT.